This T cell receptor (beta chain) was obtained from a study of lymphopenia after photon versus proton radiotherapy. Study-wide points: Post-nadir TCR diversity decline inversely tracked overall survival among those who died. Survival link was tested only in deceased patients; proton benefit remains a possibility.

The length of the CDR3 is 16 residues. The V segment lost 2 bases and the J segment 0 bases; nucleotides outside the gene matches: 10. Germline assignment: CDR1 GTSNPN and CDR2 SVGIG (reference sequence). Measured with immunoSEQ multiplex PCR; TCRdb has only the in-frame clones, and not every one. This table has fewer than 45,000 clones, around 84% appearing once. A few counts support this clone. What it recognizes is unknown. This sequence originates from a woman in her 70s with pancreatic cancer. Some clones in this sample may be carry-over from other donors' samples. The sequencing here drew on peripheral blood, taken from a patient treated with proton-based radiotherapy. J is TRBJ2-7 and V is TRBV30; 7 bases agree with TRBD1. CDR3 coding DNA: TGTGCCTGGAGTAGGAAGGACAGGCGGAGCTCCTACGAGCAGTACTTC. It specifies CAWSRKDRRSSYEQYF.